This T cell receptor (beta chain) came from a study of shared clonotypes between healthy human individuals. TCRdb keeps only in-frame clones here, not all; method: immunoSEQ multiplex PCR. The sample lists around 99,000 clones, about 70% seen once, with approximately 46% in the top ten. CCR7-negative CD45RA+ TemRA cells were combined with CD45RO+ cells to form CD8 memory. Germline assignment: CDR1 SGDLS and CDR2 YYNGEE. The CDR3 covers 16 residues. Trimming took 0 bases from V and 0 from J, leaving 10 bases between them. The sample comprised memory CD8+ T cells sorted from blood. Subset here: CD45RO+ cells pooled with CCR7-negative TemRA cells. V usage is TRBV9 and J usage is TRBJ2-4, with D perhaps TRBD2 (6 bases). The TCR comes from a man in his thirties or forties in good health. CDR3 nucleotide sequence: TGTGCCAGCAGCGTAGACTCGGGGGTAGCCAAAAACATTCAGTACTTC. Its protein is CASSVDSGVAKNIQYF.